The sequence of this T cell receptor (beta chain) was determined in a study of Tregs in tolerant kidney transplant recipients. Profiled with immunoSEQ multiplex PCR; TCRdb holds only in-frame clones, not every one. The table gives about 48,000 clones; the top ten clones make up 0.7% to 0.95% of it. Per germline, CDR1 SGHRS and CDR2 YFSETQ. V lost 3 bases and J lost 4; bases outside the gene matches: 6. The CDR3 contains 14 residues. Worth noting for this clone: With the read ending 3 residues before the CDR3 end, the germline J gene is used to fill in that end.

This sequence originates from a human donor who received a combined kidney and bone marrow transplant. The V and J genes are TRBV5-1 and TRBJ2-5; TRBD1 matches at 7 bases. The input for sequencing was CD4+ T cells from blood, taken before the transplant. CDR3 sequence reads: CASSSKTGSETQYF. Partial CDR3 DNA: TGCGCCAGCAGCTCGAAGACAGGGTCAGAGACC.